The 8 T cell receptor beta chains below come from one sample, sequenced in a study of graft-versus-host responses after intestinal transplantation. TCRdb's copy holds only in-frame clones and misses some; the assay was immunoSEQ multiplex PCR. The sample shows about 24,000 clones, roughly 42% of them seen only once. The specimen comprised alloreactive CD4+ T cells from a mixed lymphocyte reaction culture, sampled before intestinal transplant. As to subset: CFSE-low proliferating T cells sorted from approximately six-day pre-transplant mixed lymphocyte reaction (GvH or HvG direction). Every receptor here comes from a human patient who received an intestinal transplant.

This clone has only one observation. This chain connects TRBV4-1 to TRBJ1-5; maybe TRBD1 (5 bases). V was cut by 2 bases and J by 8 bases, with 16 bases left in between. CDR1 MGHRA and CDR2 YSYEKL come from the germline V gene. The CDR3 loop spans 15 amino acids. CDR3 sequence reads: CASSQPRDFLKPQHF. As DNA, the CDR3 is TGCGCCAGCAGCCAACCACGGGACTTTCTGAAGCCCCAGCATTTT.

V is TRBV10-2 and J is TRBJ1-6; D is unclear. Germline CDR1 WSHSY, CDR2 SAAADI. The CDR3 loop spans 17 amino acids. The V end lost 5 bases, the J end lost 4 bases, and 18 bases lay between the germline ends. The CDR3 coding sequence is TGCGCCAGCAGTCTTTCTCGAGGTCCTATTTATAATTCACCCCTCCACTTT. Protein sequence: CASSLSRGPIYNSPLHF.

The rearrangement joins TRBV30 to TRBJ2-3, with TRBD2 matching over 15 bases. CDR3 length equals 17 residues. Looked up from germline, CDR1 is GTSNPN and CDR2 is SVGIG (reference sequence). V lost 3 bases and J lost 4; bases outside the gene matches: 8. CDR3 nucleotide sequence: TGTGCCTGGAGCCGCCTCCGGACTAGCGGGAGGGCAGATACGCAGTATTTT. This gives the protein CAWSRLRTSGRADTQYF.

This clone was observed a handful of times. The V gene is TRBV4-1, the J gene TRBJ2-6, with 13 positions matching TRBD2. Germline trimming cut 4 bases from V and 3 bases from J; bases unmatched to any gene: 3. Germline V gene lookup returns CDR1 MGHRA and CDR2 YSYEKL. The CDR3 totals 17 residues. The DNA of the CDR3 is TGCGCCAGCAGCCCGTGGACTAGCGGGAGTGGGGCCAACGTCCTGACTTTC. Translated, it gives CASSPWTSGSGANVLTF.

The J gene is TRBJ1-1, the V gene TRBV19; D remains ambiguous. V lost 4 bases to trimming and J lost 1 base, with 7 bases between them. Germline values: CDR1 LNHDA, CDR2 SQIVND (reference sequence). CDR3 size: 13 residues. The CDR3 is CASSTQANTEAFF. Written as DNA, the CDR3 is TGTGCCAGTAGTACTCAGGCGAACACTGAAGCTTTCTTT.

The gene calls are TRBV18 and TRBJ2-7; D is ambiguous. Trimming took 2 bases from V and 5 from J, leaving 7 bases between them. The length of the CDR3 is 12 residues. Germline V CDR1 and CDR2: KGHSH, LQKENI. The CDR3 nucleotides are TGTGCCAGCTCACCAACGGTAGACGAGCAGTACTTC. Translation gives CASSPTVDEQYF. The full variable domain, in which reference TRBV18 and TRBJ2-7 provide the parts outside the CDR3, is NAGVMQNPRHLVRRRGQEARLRCSPMKGHSHVYWYRQLPEEGLKFMVYLQKENIIDESGMPKERFSAEFPKEGPSILRIQQVVRGDSAAYFCASSPTVDEQYFGPGTRLTVT.

This clone was observed a handful of times. The gene calls are TRBV19 and TRBJ1-5; D ambiguous. V lost 7 bases, J lost 4 bases, and 14 bases lay in between. The CDR3 extends over 14 amino acids. CDR1 is LNHDA, CDR2 SQIVND, per germline (reference sequence). CDR3 in amino acids: CASTGDFWNQPQHF. In DNA form, the CDR3 reads TGTGCCAGTACGGGAGACTTTTGGAATCAGCCCCAGCATTTT.

The V and J genes are TRBV19 and TRBJ2-5, with a tentative D call TRBD1 (6 bases). Germline V lookup: CDR1 LNHDA, CDR2 SQIVND (reference sequence). This CDR3 is 15 amino acids long. Trimming removed 4 bases from V and 4 bases from J, with 16 bases in between. The CDR3 coding sequence is TGTGCCAGTAGTACTGGACAGACCTATGCAGAGACCCAGTACTTC. Encoded protein: CASSTGQTYAETQYF.